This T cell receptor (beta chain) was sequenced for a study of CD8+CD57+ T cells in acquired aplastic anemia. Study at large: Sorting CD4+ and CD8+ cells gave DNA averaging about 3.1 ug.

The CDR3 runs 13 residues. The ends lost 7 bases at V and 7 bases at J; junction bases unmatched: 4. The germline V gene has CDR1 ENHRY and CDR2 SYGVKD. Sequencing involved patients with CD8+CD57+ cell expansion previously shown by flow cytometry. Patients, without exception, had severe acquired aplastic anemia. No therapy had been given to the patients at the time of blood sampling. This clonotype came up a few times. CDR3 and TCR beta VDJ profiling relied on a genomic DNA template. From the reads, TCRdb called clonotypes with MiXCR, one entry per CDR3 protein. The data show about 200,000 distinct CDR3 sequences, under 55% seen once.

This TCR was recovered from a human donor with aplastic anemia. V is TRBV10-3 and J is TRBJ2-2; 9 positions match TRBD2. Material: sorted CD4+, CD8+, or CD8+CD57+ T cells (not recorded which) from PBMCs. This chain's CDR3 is CAITASGIGELFF. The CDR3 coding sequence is TGTGCCATCACGGCTAGCGGGATCGGGGAGCTGTTTTTT.